Listed below are T cell receptor beta chains from one sample, sequenced in a study of T cells after yellow fever vaccination. TCRdb independently ran MiXCR on the 5' RACE reads; one entry per CDR3 protein. This sample yields about 99,000 distinct CDR3 sequences, of which approximately 5.5% are seen a single time; about 38% belongs to the top ten. The source material was CD8+ T cells sorted from PBMCs, sampled 10 days after the yellow fever booster vaccination. These receptors were obtained from a man between 18 and 29 years old who received the YFV17D yellow fever vaccine. The CDR3 runs from the conserved cysteine through the conserved F or W. Fields, in order: D gene, CDR3 length, V gene, J gene, clone size, CDR3 DNA, CDR3 protein. The D gene is left open where the match is weak. Part of the rows lack a size; the others show once, few, many or a class for expanded clones.

d_gene: TRBD2; len: 14; v_gene: TRBV6-2/TRBV6-3; j_gene: TRBJ2-1; abundance: -; CDR3nt: TGTGCCAGCAGCCCCGCGGGGGGGTACAATGAGCAGTTCTTC; CDR3aa: CASSPAGGYNEQFF
d_gene: TRBD2; len: 16; v_gene: TRBV6-5; j_gene: TRBJ2-1; abundance: few; CDR3nt: TGTGCCAGCAGTTTAGCTAGCGGGGGAACTTACAATGAGCAGTTCTTC; CDR3aa: CASSLASGGTYNEQFF
d_gene: -; len: 14; v_gene: TRBV5-6; j_gene: TRBJ2-4; abundance: few; CDR3nt: TGTGCCAGCAGAGTCCAGGGTCCAAAAAACATTCAGTACTTC; CDR3aa: CASRVQGPKNIQYF
d_gene: -; len: 16; v_gene: TRBV7-3; j_gene: TRBJ2-2; abundance: -; CDR3nt: TGTGCCAGCAGCTTGGGGGGCTCTACGGGCGCCGGGGAGCTGTTTTTT; CDR3aa: CASSLGGSTGAGELFF
d_gene: TRBD1; len: 13; v_gene: TRBV27; j_gene: TRBJ1-1; abundance: few; CDR3nt: TGTGCCAGCAGTTTATCCGGGACAGGTGAAGCTTTCTTT; CDR3aa: CASSLSGTGEAFF
d_gene: TRBD2; len: 17; v_gene: TRBV7-8; j_gene: TRBJ2-2; abundance: few; CDR3nt: TGTGCCAGCACCGAACTAGCGGTATTACCGAACACCGGGGAGCTGTTTTTT; CDR3aa: CASTELAVLPNTGELFF
d_gene: -; len: 16; v_gene: TRBV29-1; j_gene: TRBJ2-2; abundance: many; CDR3nt: TGCAGCGTTCGGGCGGGTTGGGACCAGAACACCGGGGAGCTGTTTTTT; CDR3aa: CSVRAGWDQNTGELFF
d_gene: -; len: 19; v_gene: TRBV4-3; j_gene: TRBJ2-3; abundance: -; CDR3nt: TGCGCCAGCAGCCAAGATGAGGCTTGGACACTTGATTCCACAGATACGCAGTATTTT; CDR3aa: CASSQDEAWTLDSTDTQYF
d_gene: TRBD1; len: 16; v_gene: TRBV6-2/TRBV6-3; j_gene: TRBJ2-3; abundance: -; CDR3nt: TGTGCCAGCAGTTTCCCGGACAGGGCCATGTGGGATACGCAGTATTTT; CDR3aa: CASSFPDRAMWDTQYF
d_gene: -; len: 19; v_gene: TRBV7-9; j_gene: TRBJ2-2; abundance: many; CDR3nt: TGTGCCAGCAGCTCCACGGAGTTGGAGACAGGCGTGCAGTGGGGGGAGCTGTTTTTT; CDR3aa: CASSSTELETGVQWGELFF
d_gene: -; len: 14; v_gene: TRBV11-2; j_gene: TRBJ2-7; abundance: -; CDR3nt: TGTGCCAGCAGCTTAGTCGTGAGCTCCTACGAGCAGTACTTC; CDR3aa: CASSLVVSSYEQYF
d_gene: -; len: 15; v_gene: TRBV4-3; j_gene: TRBJ2-7; abundance: many; CDR3nt: TGCGCCAGCAGCCAGAGTTGGGGTGAAGGTTCCGAGCAGTACTTC; CDR3aa: CASSQSWGEGSEQYF
d_gene: -; len: 15; v_gene: TRBV20-1; j_gene: TRBJ2-5; abundance: few; CDR3nt: TGCAGTGCTAGAGGGCGTTTTAGCTTATGGGAGACCCAGTACTTC; CDR3aa: CSARGRFSLWETQYF
d_gene: TRBD1; len: 13; v_gene: TRBV29-1; j_gene: TRBJ2-2; abundance: many; CDR3nt: TGCAGCGGAAAGGGGGCTCGCACCGGGGAGCTGTTTTTT; CDR3aa: CSGKGARTGELFF
d_gene: TRBD1; len: 15; v_gene: TRBV19; j_gene: TRBJ2-7; abundance: -; CDR3nt: TGTGCCAGTAGTATTCCCGACAGGGAGACCCCCGAGCAGTACTTC; CDR3aa: CASSIPDRETPEQYF
d_gene: TRBD1; len: 14; v_gene: TRBV5-1; j_gene: TRBJ1-1; abundance: -; CDR3nt: TGCGCCAGCAGCAATGGACAGGGGGCCTCTGAAGCTTTCTTT; CDR3aa: CASSNGQGASEAFF
d_gene: -; len: 14; v_gene: TRBV19; j_gene: TRBJ2-7; abundance: -; CDR3nt: TGTGCCAGTAGTGTACCCAGGGGATGGAACGAGCAGTACTTC; CDR3aa: CASSVPRGWNEQYF
d_gene: TRBD1; len: 15; v_gene: TRBV2; j_gene: TRBJ2-7; abundance: -; CDR3nt: TGTGCCAGCACAGTCCGGGACAGGCGATCCTACGAGCAGTACTTC; CDR3aa: CASTVRDRRSYEQYF
d_gene: -; len: 14; v_gene: TRBV5-4; j_gene: TRBJ2-3; abundance: -; CDR3nt: TGTGCCAGCAGCTTGGCCGGGCCGCAAGATACGCAGTATTTT; CDR3aa: CASSLAGPQDTQYF
d_gene: -; len: 16; v_gene: TRBV19; j_gene: TRBJ2-3; abundance: -; CDR3nt: TGTGCCAGTAGTATTACCGGGGCTACGATCACAGATACGCAGTATTTT; CDR3aa: CASSITGATITDTQYF
d_gene: -; len: 13; v_gene: TRBV5-1; j_gene: TRBJ2-3; abundance: few; CDR3nt: TGCGCCAGCAGCTTGTACCCGGGGGATACGCAGTATTTT; CDR3aa: CASSLYPGDTQYF
d_gene: -; len: 13; v_gene: TRBV7-9; j_gene: TRBJ1-1; abundance: many; CDR3nt: TGTGCCAGCGAGAGGGGGGGGAACACTGAAGCTTTCTTT; CDR3aa: CASERGGNTEAFF
d_gene: TRBD1; len: 13; v_gene: TRBV7-3; j_gene: TRBJ2-1; abundance: once; CDR3nt: TGTGCCAGCAGCTCACGACAGGGGACTGAGCAGTTCTTC; CDR3aa: CASSSRQGTEQFF
d_gene: -; len: 15; v_gene: TRBV11-2; j_gene: TRBJ2-4; abundance: many; CDR3nt: TGTGCCAGCAGCTTAGAGTTTGGCGGGGATAACATTCAGTACTTC; CDR3aa: CASSLEFGGDNIQYF
d_gene: -; len: 17; v_gene: TRBV24-1; j_gene: TRBJ2-3; abundance: -; CDR3nt: TGTGCCACCAGTGACTTACAGGTTCGCGAATCCACAGATACGCAGTATTTT; CDR3aa: CATSDLQVRESTDTQYF
d_gene: -; len: 20; v_gene: TRBV11-2; j_gene: TRBJ2-2; abundance: many; CDR3nt: TGTGCCAGCAGCTTAGATTCGAGAAGGGTCCTTCTAACCCCCCACGGGGAGCTGTTTTTT; CDR3aa: CASSLDSRRVLLTPHGELFF
d_gene: -; len: 13; v_gene: TRBV15; j_gene: TRBJ2-2; abundance: few; CDR3nt: TGTGCCACCGTAGGTCTTAACACCGGGGAGCTGTTTTTT; CDR3aa: CATVGLNTGELFF
d_gene: TRBD1; len: 16; v_gene: TRBV19; j_gene: TRBJ1-1; abundance: few; CDR3nt: TGTGCCAGTAGTGATTCCCGGGACAGGGGTAACACTGAAGCTTTCTTT; CDR3aa: CASSDSRDRGNTEAFF
d_gene: -; len: 13; v_gene: TRBV6-5; j_gene: TRBJ1-1; abundance: few; CDR3nt: TGTGCCAGCAGTTATTCAAGGAACACTGAAGCTTTCTTT; CDR3aa: CASSYSRNTEAFF
d_gene: -; len: 13; v_gene: TRBV12-3/TRBV12-4; j_gene: TRBJ2-2; abundance: few; CDR3nt: TGTGCCAGCAGTTTCCGGGGTCCCGGGGAGCTGTTTTTT; CDR3aa: CASSFRGPGELFF
d_gene: TRBD2; len: 14; v_gene: TRBV20-1; j_gene: TRBJ2-1; abundance: many; CDR3nt: TGCAGTGCCCCCTTAGCGGGGGACTACAATGAGCAGTTCTTC; CDR3aa: CSAPLAGDYNEQFF
d_gene: TRBD2; len: 17; v_gene: TRBV4-3; j_gene: TRBJ2-1; abundance: -; CDR3nt: TGCGCCAGCAGCCAAGGTGGAGCGGGGGGGCCTTACAATGAGCAGTTCTTC; CDR3aa: CASSQGGAGGPYNEQFF
d_gene: -; len: 15; v_gene: TRBV9; j_gene: TRBJ2-6; abundance: -; CDR3nt: TGTGCCAGCAGCGTAGATAACTCTGGGGCCAACGTCCTGACTTTC; CDR3aa: CASSVDNSGANVLTF
d_gene: TRBD1; len: 15; v_gene: TRBV6-5; j_gene: TRBJ1-2; abundance: few; CDR3nt: TGTGCCAGCAGTAACCGGGACAGGGGGCTCAGTGGCTACACCTTC; CDR3aa: CASSNRDRGLSGYTF
d_gene: -; len: 11; v_gene: TRBV7-2; j_gene: TRBJ2-5; abundance: few; CDR3nt: TGTGCCAGCAGCTCTAAGGAACGACGGTACTTC; CDR3aa: CASSSKERRYF